Detailed here is one T cell receptor beta chain. The antigen is unknown. 60 Vbeta and 13 Jbeta primers were used in PCR. Sequencing was performed with immunoSEQ multiplex PCR; in TCRdb, only in-frame clones are kept and a portion is missing. Among around 300,000 clones, around 90% were seen once, and the ten largest hold roughly 2.1%. This record comes from a study of cytomegalovirus exposure and HLA in healthy donors. Regarding the study as a whole: Earlier analysis looked at TCR beta V segments, and most were productive about 87% or about 30% of the time.

Sequencing was carried out using PBMCs. The clonotype comes from a woman between 18 and 30 years old in good health and CMV-seronegative.

DNA for the CDR3: TGTGCCAGCAGCCTTCGACGGCAGGGGGGCAACGAGCAGTACTTC. Protein sequence: CASSLRRQGGNEQYF. The V call is TRBV14, the J call TRBJ2-7; possible D gene TRBD1, 7 bases. From germline, CDR1 is SGHDN and CDR2 FVKESK. The germline V and J ends were trimmed by 4 bases and 5 bases, with 18 bases remaining between them. The CDR3 runs 15 residues.